The clone carrying this T cell receptor (beta chain) has more than one count but fewer than ten. The sample belongs to a study of response to subunit inactivated influenza vaccine. TCRdb independently ran MiXCR on the RT-PCR reads; one entry per CDR3 protein. The sample has 540,000 or so distinct CDR3 sequences, around 13% seen once. The source is a man in his fifties or sixties who received an inactivated influenza vaccine. The sequencing here drew on PBMCs from blood, taken 40 to 50 days after vaccination.

The CDR3 region is CSARDWSSGIQETQYF. CDR3 DNA sequence: TGCAGTGCTAGAGATTGGTCTAGCGGGATCCAAGAGACCCAGTACTTC. The chain is built from TRBV20-1 and TRBJ2-5; 9 positions match TRBD2. Germline V gene sequence: CDR1 DFQATT, CDR2 SNEGSKA (reference sequence). There are 16 residues in the CDR3. V lost 0 bases to trimming and J lost 1 base; unmatched junction nucleotides: 6.